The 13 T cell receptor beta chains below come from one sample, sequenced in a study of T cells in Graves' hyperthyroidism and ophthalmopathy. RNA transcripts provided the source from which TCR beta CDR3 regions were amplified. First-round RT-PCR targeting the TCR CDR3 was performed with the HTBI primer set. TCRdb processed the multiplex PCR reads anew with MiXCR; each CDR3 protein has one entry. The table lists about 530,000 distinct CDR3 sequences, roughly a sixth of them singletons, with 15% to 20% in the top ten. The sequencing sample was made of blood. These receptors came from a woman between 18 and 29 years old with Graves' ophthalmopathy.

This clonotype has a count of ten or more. For the CDR3, the DNA is TGTGCTAGTGGTTCCGGACTCAATCAGCCCCAGCATTTT. The encoded protein is CASGSGLNQPQHF. The chain carries TRBV12-5 and TRBJ1-5; no firm D call. Germline CDR1 reads LGHNT; CDR2 reads FRNRAP. Trimming cost V 4 bases and J 3 bases, with 7 bases left between them. This CDR3 is built from 13 residues. The full variable domain, completed using reference TRBV12-5 and TRBJ1-5, is DARVTQTPRHKVTEMGQEVTMRCQPILGHNTVFWYRQTMMQGLELLAYFRNRAPLDDSGMPKDRFSAEMPDATLATLKIQPSEPRDSAVYFCASGSGLNQPQHFGDGTRLSIL.

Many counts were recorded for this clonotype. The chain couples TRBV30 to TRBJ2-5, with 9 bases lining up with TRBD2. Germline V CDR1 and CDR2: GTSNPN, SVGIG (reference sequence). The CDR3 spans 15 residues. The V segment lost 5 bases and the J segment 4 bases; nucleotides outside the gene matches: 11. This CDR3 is CAWARGRGGRETQYF. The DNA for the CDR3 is TGTGCCTGGGCCCGGGGGCGGGGGGGCCGAGAGACCCAGTACTTC.

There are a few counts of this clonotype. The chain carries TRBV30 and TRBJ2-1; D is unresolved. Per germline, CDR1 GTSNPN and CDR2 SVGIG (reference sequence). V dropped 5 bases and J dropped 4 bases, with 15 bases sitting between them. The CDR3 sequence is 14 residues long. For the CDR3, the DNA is TGTGCCTGGGGATTTTTCTCTACGTACAATGAGCAGTTCTTC. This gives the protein CAWGFFSTYNEQFF.

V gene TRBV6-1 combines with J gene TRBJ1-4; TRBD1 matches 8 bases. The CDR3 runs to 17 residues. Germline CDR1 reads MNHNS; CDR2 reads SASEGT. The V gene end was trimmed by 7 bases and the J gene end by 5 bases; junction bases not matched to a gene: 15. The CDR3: CASTPSRDRRPNEKLFF. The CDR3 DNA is TGTGCCAGCACCCCCTCCCGGGACAGGAGACCGAATGAAAAACTGTTTTTT.

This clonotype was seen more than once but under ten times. CDR3 region: CASSPTDRASYEQYF. CDR3 in DNA: TGTGCCAGCTCACCGACGGACAGGGCCTCCTACGAGCAGTACTTC. The rearrangement joins TRBV18 to TRBJ2-7; TRBD1 agrees at 8 bases. Trimming cost V 3 bases and J 0 bases; bases outside gene matches: 4. CDR3 length: 15 amino acids. Germline V CDR1 and CDR2: KGHSH, LQKENI.

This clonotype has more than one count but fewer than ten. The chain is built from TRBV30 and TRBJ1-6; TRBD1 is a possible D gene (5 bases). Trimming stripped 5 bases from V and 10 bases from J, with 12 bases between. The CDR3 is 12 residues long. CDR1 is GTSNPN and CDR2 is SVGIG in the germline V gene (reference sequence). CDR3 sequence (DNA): TGTGCCTGGCGGGACGAGGGATCACCCCTCCACTTT. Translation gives CAWRDEGSPLHF.

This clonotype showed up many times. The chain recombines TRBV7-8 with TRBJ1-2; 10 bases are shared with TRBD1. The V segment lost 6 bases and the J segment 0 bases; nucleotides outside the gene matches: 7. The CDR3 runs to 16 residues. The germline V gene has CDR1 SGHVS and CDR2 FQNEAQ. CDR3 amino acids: CASSPEGTGANYGYTF. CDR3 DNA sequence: TGTGCCAGCAGTCCAGAGGGGACAGGGGCTAACTATGGCTACACCTTC.

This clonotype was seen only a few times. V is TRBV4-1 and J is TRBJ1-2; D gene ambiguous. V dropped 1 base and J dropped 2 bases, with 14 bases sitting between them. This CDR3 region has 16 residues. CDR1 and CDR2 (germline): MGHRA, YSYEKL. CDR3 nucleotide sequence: TGCGCCAGCAGCCAAGGGGAGGCAGGCTGGAACTATGGCTACACCTTC. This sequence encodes CASSQGEAGWNYGYTF.

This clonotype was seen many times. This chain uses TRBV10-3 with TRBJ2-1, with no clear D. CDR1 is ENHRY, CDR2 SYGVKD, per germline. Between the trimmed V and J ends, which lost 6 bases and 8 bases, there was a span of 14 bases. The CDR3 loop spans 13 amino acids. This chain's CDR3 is CAIRLSSNDEQFF. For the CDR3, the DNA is TGTGCCATCAGGCTGTCCTCGAACGATGAGCAGTTCTTC.

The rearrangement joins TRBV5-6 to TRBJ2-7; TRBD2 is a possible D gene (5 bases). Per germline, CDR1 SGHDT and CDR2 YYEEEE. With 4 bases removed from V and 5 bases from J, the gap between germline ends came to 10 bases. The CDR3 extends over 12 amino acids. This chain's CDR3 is CASSRLRDEQYF. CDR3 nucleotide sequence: TGTGCCAGCAGCCGTCTGAGGGACGAGCAGTACTTC. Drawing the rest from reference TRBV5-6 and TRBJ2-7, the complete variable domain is DAGVTQSPTHLIKTRGQQVTLRCSPKSGHDTVSWYQQALGQGPQFIFQYYEEEERQRGNFPDRFSGHQFPNYSSELNVNALLLGDSALYLCASSRLRDEQYFGPGTRLTVT.

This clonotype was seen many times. CDR3 loop: CASSRDRSNGYTF. CDR3 DNA: TGCGCCAGCAGTCGGGACAGAAGTAATGGCTACACCTTC. The chain employs TRBV10-2 and TRBJ1-2, with 7 nucleotides matching TRBD1. This CDR3 has 13 amino acids. Germline trimming cut 5 bases from V and 6 bases from J; bases unmatched to any gene: 6. Germline CDR1 reads WSHSY; CDR2 reads SAAADI.

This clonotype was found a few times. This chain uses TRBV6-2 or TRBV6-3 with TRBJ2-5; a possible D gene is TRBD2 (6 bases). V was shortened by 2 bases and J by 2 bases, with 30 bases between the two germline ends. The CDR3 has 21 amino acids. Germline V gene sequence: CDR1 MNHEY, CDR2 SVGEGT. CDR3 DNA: TGTGCCAGCAGTTACCCCGTGTTAATCTCCCGGGACTTTAGTGTACAAGAGACCCAGTACTTC. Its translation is CASSYPVLISRDFSVQETQYF.

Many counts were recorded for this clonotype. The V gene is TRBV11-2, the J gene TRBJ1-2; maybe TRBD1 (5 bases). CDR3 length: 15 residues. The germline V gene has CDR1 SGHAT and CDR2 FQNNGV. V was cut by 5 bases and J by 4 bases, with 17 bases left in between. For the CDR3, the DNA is TGTGCCAGCAGCCCGGGGGGAGGGTACGGCTATGGCTACACCTTC. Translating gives CASSPGGGYGYGYTF.